This TCR beta chain comes out of a study of radiation and T cells in renal cell carcinoma. Study-wide findings and caveats: In blood, top tumor clones expanded by 2 weeks, shrinking by 4.

Produced via immunoSEQ multiplex PCR; TCRdb's table is partial and in-frame only. The sample shows some 150,000 clones, 80% to 90% of them seen only once. As for this clone: Its antigen is not known.

Per germline, CDR1 SGHNT and CDR2 YYREEE (reference sequence). The germline V and J ends were trimmed by 1 base and 9 bases, with 13 bases remaining between them. The CDR3 totals 13 residues. Noted time point: blood 2 weeks post-SBRT. The treatment: 15 Gy SBRT to primary tumor, nephrectomy 4 weeks later. Radiation-treated patients gave blood at baseline, week 2 and week 4. The rearrangement uses TRBV5-4 and TRBJ1-2; D is perhaps TRBD1 (6 bases). This sample comprised blood, obtained from a patient whose treatment included radiotherapy and nephrectomy. This receptor was taken from a woman between 45 and 60 years old with renal cell carcinoma. The CDR3 spells CASSLFQGMSYTF. For the CDR3, the DNA is TGTGCCAGCAGCTTGTTCCAGGGGATGAGCTACACCTTC.